A selection of T cell receptor beta chains follows, all from one sample in a study of CD8 T cells in ankylosing spondylitis. TCRdb reanalysed the 5' RACE reads using MiXCR and keeps one entry per CDR3 protein. This table has under 200,000 distinct CDR3 sequences, approximately 12% appearing once. The specimen sequenced was blood, either unsorted or a sorted T cell fraction (not recorded which). All receptors come from a female donor with ankylosing spondylitis or in good health (not recorded which). CDR3s include the opening cysteine and the closing phenylalanine or tryptophan. A D gene is named only where the DNA matches it firmly. Where a row states a size, it is once, few, many or the class of an expanded clone; other rows omit it.

V gene	J gene	D gene	clone size	CDR3 DNA	CDR3 protein
TRBV5-5	TRBJ2-7	NA	few	TGTGCCAGCAGCCGGGACACCAACTCCTACGAGCAGTACTTC	CASSRDTNSYEQYF
TRBV25-1	TRBJ2-2	NA	many	TGTGCCAGCAGTCCCCTCCACCGGAACACCGGGGAGCTGTTTTTT	CASSPLHRNTGELFF
TRBV12-3/TRBV12-4	TRBJ1-2	NA	many	TGTGCCAGCACCCTGGGCCCTCTCTATGGCTACACCTTC	CASTLGPLYGYTF
TRBV13	TRBJ2-1	TRBD2	many	TGTGCCAGCAGCCTACTAGCGGAGGCCCACAATGAGCAGTTCTTC	CASSLLAEAHNEQFF
TRBV29-1	TRBJ2-7	TRBD2	NA	TGCAGCGTGAAGCTTTGGACTAGCGGGTCCTACGAGCAGTACTTC	CSVKLWTSGSYEQYF
TRBV6-5	TRBJ2-2	NA	many	TGTGCCAGCAGTTACAGGCCTCCGAGGACCGGGGAGCTGTTTTTT	CASSYRPPRTGELFF
TRBV7-3	TRBJ2-2	NA	many	TGTGCCAGCAGCTCCGCGGTTGGGTGGTCCGGGGAGCTGTTTTTT	CASSSAVGWSGELFF
TRBV12-3/TRBV12-4	TRBJ2-1	NA	many	TGTGCCAGCAGTGGGCGGCGCACCCATGAGCAGTTCTTC	CASSGRRTHEQFF
TRBV7-4	TRBJ1-2	TRBD1	many	TGTGCCAGCAGCTCACCCCGTCGCGACAGGGCTTTTTTAGGTGGCTACACCTTC	CASSSPRRDRAFLGGYTF
TRBV5-1	TRBJ1-1	NA	many	TGCGCCAGCAGCTTGTTTTTGGAAACAGAAGCTTTCTTT	CASSLFLETEAFF
TRBV7-2	TRBJ2-1	TRBD1	many	TGTGCCAGCAGCTACCCTTCAGGGGGCGTATCCTACAATGAGCAGTTCTTC	CASSYPSGGVSYNEQFF
TRBV10-3	TRBJ2-7	NA	many	TGTGCCATCAGTGAGTCGGCGGCACCGGGGTCCCACGAGCAGTACTTC	CAISESAAPGSHEQYF
TRBV4-2	TRBJ2-2	TRBD2	few	TGTGCCAGCAGCCAAGAAAGACTAGCGGGAGGCCCCAGGGCCGGGGAGCTGTTTTTT	CASSQERLAGGPRAGELFF
TRBV27	TRBJ1-1	NA	NA	TGTGCCAGCAGCCCCTATCGGAAAGGAGCTGAAGCTTTCTTT	CASSPYRKGAEAFF
TRBV7-2	TRBJ2-7	NA	many	TGTGCCAGCAGCTTAGGTCTAGAGTACGAGCAGTACTTC	CASSLGLEYEQYF
TRBV12-3/TRBV12-4	TRBJ1-5	NA	few	TGTGCCAGCAGTTTGGGGGTGTTACAGCCCCAGCATTTT	CASSLGVLQPQHF
TRBV3-1	TRBJ2-7	NA	NA	TGTGCCAGCACCTCGGGTCTTGGGCAGTACTTC	CASTSGLGQYF
TRBV7-2	TRBJ1-6	TRBD1	many	TGTGCCAGCAGCTCGCCTCAGGGGGCCGTGGCAGTCTCACCCCTCCACTTT	CASSSPQGAVAVSPLHF
TRBV29-1	TRBJ1-1	NA	NA	TGCAGCGTCGCGGGCCAAAACACTGAAGCTTTCTTT	CSVAGQNTEAFF
TRBV7-8	TRBJ1-4	TRBD1	NA	TGTGCCAGCAGCCGATCCGACAGGGGAGATGAAAAACTGTTTTTT	CASSRSDRGDEKLFF
TRBV21-1	TRBJ2-6	NA	NA	TGTGCCAGCAGCAAACCCCATGTGGTCGGGGGCCCTTCCGGGGCCAACGTCCTGACTTTC	CASSKPHVVGGPSGANVLTF
TRBV20-1	TRBJ1-5	TRBD1	many	TGCAGTGCTACGGGACAGGGTTACGATCAGCCCCAGCATTTT	CSATGQGYDQPQHF
TRBV12-3/TRBV12-4	TRBJ2-2	NA	NA	TGTGCCGGGATAGAGGGGTCCGGGGAGCTGTTTTTT	CAGIEGSGELFF
TRBV10-3	TRBJ1-6	NA	NA	TGTGCCATCAGTCAGGCGGGTCGGGATTCACCCCTCCACTTT	CAISQAGRDSPLHF
TRBV20-1	TRBJ1-5	TRBD1	many	TGCAGTGCCGCTCCGGGACAGGGGACGAATCAGCCCCAGCATTTT	CSAAPGQGTNQPQHF
TRBV28	TRBJ1-5	TRBD1	many	TGTGCCAGCAGTACATGGACAGGGAGGGGTAACAATCAGCCCCAGCATTTT	CASSTWTGRGNNQPQHF